The 29 T cell receptor beta chains presented below share a single source sample, sequenced in a study of identical twins. TCRdb independently ran MiXCR on the 5' RACE reads; one entry per CDR3 protein. The sample lists 250,000 to 300,000 distinct CDR3 sequences, roughly 8% occurring once. These data were also reused for a study on yellow fever vaccine responses in identical twins.

The sample comprised CD8+ T cells sorted from blood. These receptors all stem from a woman in her late teens or twenties in good health.

There are a few counts of this clonotype. V usage is TRBV6-5 and J usage is TRBJ2-2, with D possibly TRBD1 on 5 matching bases. The CDR3 is made up of 15 amino acids. Germline CDR1 reads MNHEY; CDR2 reads SVGAGI. Between the trimmed V and J ends, which lost 1 base and 2 bases, there was a span of 8 bases. This CDR3 reads CASSYFRANTGELFF. CDR3 nucleotides: TGTGCCAGCAGTTACTTCAGGGCTAACACCGGGGAGCTGTTTTTT.

The chain recombines TRBV20-1 with TRBJ2-1; 10 positions agree with TRBD2. This CDR3 is 14 amino acids long. Germline loops: CDR1 DFQATT, CDR2 SNEGSKA (reference sequence). The ends lost 6 bases at V and 3 bases at J; junction bases unmatched: 5. CDR3 DNA: TGCAGTGCCACAGGACTAGCGGTCTACAATGAGCAGTTCTTC. Encoded protein: CSATGLAVYNEQFF.

The genes are TRBV2 and TRBJ2-7; D gene ambiguous. This CDR3 region has 10 residues. Between the trimmed V and J ends, which lost 7 bases and 6 bases, there was a span of 7 bases. Germline values: CDR1 SNHLY, CDR2 FYNNEI. CDR3 nucleotide sequence: TGTGCCAGCACGTCGAGCGAGCAGTACTTC. Protein: CASTSSEQYF.

The sample holds a few counts of this clonotype. This chain uses TRBV4-3 with TRBJ2-7, with TRBD1 as a possible D gene (6 bases). This CDR3 has 13 residues. The germline CDR1 and CDR2 sequences are LGHNA and YSLEER. V was trimmed by 3 bases and J by 5 bases, leaving 11 bases between them. The CDR3 sequence is CASSHLKGDEQYF. The CDR3 bases are TGCGCCAGCAGCCACCTTAAGGGGGACGAGCAGTACTTC.

This clonotype was found a few times. The rearrangement joins TRBV6-5 to TRBJ2-3; tentatively, D is TRBD2 (5 bases). Trimming cost V 2 bases and J 2 bases, with 17 bases left between them. CDR1 MNHEY and CDR2 SVGAGI come from the germline V gene. The CDR3 consists of 17 residues. CDR3 in DNA: TGTGCCAGCAGTTACAATCGAGGTCGGGGTGCCACAGATACGCAGTATTTT. Its translation is CASSYNRGRGATDTQYF.

This clonotype turned up a few times. This chain connects TRBV28 to TRBJ1-5; 8 bases align to TRBD1. This CDR3 is built from 17 residues. The trim removed 3 bases at V and 6 bases at J, leaving 13 bases unmatched. Germline V gene data show CDR1 as MDHEN and CDR2 as SYDVKM. The CDR3 bases are TGTGCCAGCAGTTTTTACCCCGGCCAGGGGGCAGGTCAGCCCCAGCATTTT. As protein: CASSFYPGQGAGQPQHF.

This clonotype was counted ten times or more. CDR3 sequence: CATSDRDNTGELFF. In DNA, the CDR3 is TGTGCCACCAGTGATAGGGACAACACCGGGGAGCTGTTTTTT. The genes are TRBV24-1 and TRBJ2-2; D is possibly TRBD1 or TRBD2 (5 bases each). The germline gives CDR1 KGHDR, CDR2 SFDVKD. This CDR3 region has 14 residues. Trimming cost V 3 bases and J 2 bases, with 6 bases left between them.

The sample holds a few counts of this clonotype. The V call is TRBV7-6, the J call TRBJ2-7; 11 positions agree with TRBD1. The CDR3 extends over 15 amino acids. The junction had 7 bases not matched to a gene; V was cut back by 5 bases and J by 4 bases. The V gene's germline CDR1 is SGHVS and CDR2 FNYEAQ. The CDR3 DNA reads as TGTGCCAGCAGCACCGGACAGGGGGCGTTTTACGAGCAGTACTTC. This translates into CASSTGQGAFYEQYF.

This clonotype was recorded at least ten times. The J gene is TRBJ1-2, the V gene TRBV15, with D maybe TRBD1 (5 bases). The ends were cut back, 5 bases at V and 7 bases at J, with 20 bases in the middle. Per the germline V gene, CDR1 is LNHNV and CDR2 is YYDKDF (reference sequence). This CDR3 spans 15 amino acids. The CDR3 DNA reads TGTGCCACCAGCTCCTCGAAGGGGTTACATGGTGGCTACACCTTC. Translated: CATSSSKGLHGGYTF.

In this sample, this clonotype turned up a few times. The V call is TRBV20-1, the J call TRBJ2-7, with D unclear. The germline CDR1 and CDR2 sequences are DFQATT and SNEGSKA (reference sequence). The V end was cut by 6 bases, the J end by 6 bases, with 18 bases between. The CDR3 totals 13 residues. The CDR3 bases are TGCAGTGCCTCATTCGAAGTACTAATCGAGCAGTACTTC. Its translation: CSASFEVLIEQYF.

Only a few counts were recorded for this clonotype. The chain recombines TRBV15 with TRBJ2-5, with D tentatively TRBD2 (6 bases). The CDR3 is made up of 14 amino acids. Trimming removed 1 base at V and 5 bases at J, with 11 bases between. The germline V gene has CDR1 LNHNV and CDR2 YYDKDF (reference sequence). CDR3 region: CATSRVDGGETQYF. In nucleotides, the CDR3 is TGTGCCACCAGCAGAGTGGATGGGGGGGAGACCCAGTACTTC.

There are a few counts of this clonotype. This chain connects TRBV7-9 to TRBJ2-4; 12 bases fit TRBD2. The CDR3 length is 14 residues. The junction had 11 bases not matched to a gene; V was cut back by 5 bases and J by 15 bases. Germline CDR1 and CDR2: SEHNR and FQNEAQ (reference sequence). The CDR3 sequence: CASSQDGTSGWWYF. The DNA of the CDR3 is TGTGCCAGCAGCCAAGACGGGACTAGCGGGTGGTGGTACTTC.

The CDR3 sequence: CASSERPTYEQYF. CDR3 DNA sequence: TGTGCCAGCAGTGAAAGGCCAACCTACGAGCAGTACTTC. V usage is TRBV2 and J usage is TRBJ2-7; D ambiguous. Trimming pared 2 bases from V and 2 bases from J, leaving 7 bases between. CDR1 SNHLY and CDR2 FYNNEI come from the germline V gene. The CDR3 covers 13 residues.

This clonotype came up many times. The CDR3 coding sequence is TGTGCCAGCAGCTTAGTTCCAGGGGATGGCGAGACCCAGTACTTC. Its protein product is CASSLVPGDGETQYF. The rearrangement uses TRBV7-2 and TRBJ2-5, with D perhaps TRBD1 (6 bases). Germline CDR1 SGHTA, CDR2 FQGNSA. The CDR3 totals 15 residues. V lost 1 base and J 5 bases, leaving 14 bases between the germline ends.

This clonotype was detected many times. The gene calls are TRBV3-1 and TRBJ2-3; 7 nucleotides align to TRBD2. The length of the CDR3 is 17 residues. The junction had 11 bases not matched to a gene; V was cut back by 5 bases and J by 0 bases. Per the germline V gene, CDR1 is LGHDT and CDR2 is YNNKEL (reference sequence). The CDR3 reads CASSNVGGAGSTDTQYF. The CDR3 DNA follows: TGTGCCAGCAGCAACGTCGGGGGAGCGGGGAGCACAGATACGCAGTATTTT.

This clonotype was observed many times. The V call is TRBV20-1, the J call TRBJ2-2; 8 nucleotides align to TRBD1. The CDR3 is made up of 13 amino acids. V dropped 7 bases and J dropped 5; count of bases not matched to a gene: 6. Germline V lookup: CDR1 DFQATT, CDR2 SNEGSKA (reference sequence). DNA of the CDR3: TGCAGTGGCAGGGACAGGACAACCGGGGAGCTGTTTTTT. Translation gives CSGRDRTTGELFF.

This clonotype has a handful of counts. This chain uses TRBV9 with TRBJ2-6; 9 positions agree with TRBD1. Germline V gives CDR1 SGDLS, CDR2 YYNGEE. V shed 4 bases, J shed 2 bases, and the junction held 10 bases outside the gene matches. The CDR3 is made up of 18 amino acids. The CDR3 DNA sequence: TGTGCCAGCAGCCTCGCCTCAACAGGGGGCGCTGGGGCCAACGTCCTGACTTTC. Translating it yields CASSLASTGGAGANVLTF.

This clonotype was counted between two and nine times. The chain carries TRBV9 and TRBJ1-2; TRBD1 aligns across 8 bases. Germline lookup yields CDR1 SGDLS and CDR2 YYNGEE. The CDR3 is 16 amino acids. Unmatched junction bases numbered 6, after V lost 0 bases and J lost 2 bases. CDR3 residues: CASSVASTGENYGYTF. As DNA, the CDR3 is TGTGCCAGCAGCGTAGCCTCGACAGGGGAAAACTATGGCTACACCTTC.

This clonotype occurred a few times. V gene TRBV27 combines with J gene TRBJ2-1; tentatively, D is TRBD2 (5 bases). Looked up from germline, CDR1 is MNHEY and CDR2 is SMNVEV (reference sequence). V was clipped by 3 bases and J by 8 bases, with 11 bases between them. The CDR3 consists of 13 residues. CDR3 sequence reads: CASSLGSWDEQFF. The DNA of the CDR3 is TGTGCCAGCAGTTTGGGGAGCTGGGATGAGCAGTTCTTC.

This clonotype was seen only a few times. The gene calls are TRBV7-9 and TRBJ2-5; D unresolved. The CDR3 spans 14 residues. The V and J ends lost 1 base and 4 bases respectively, with 10 bases between them. Germline V gives CDR1 SEHNR, CDR2 FQNEAQ (reference sequence). In DNA, the CDR3 is TGTGCCAGCAGCTTAGTCCAGGTGGGAGAGACCCAGTACTTC. Amino acids: CASSLVQVGETQYF.

Only a few counts were recorded for this clonotype. The chain links TRBV5-6 to TRBJ2-7; D is undetermined. The germline CDR1 and CDR2 sequences are SGHDT and YYEEEE. Between the trimmed V and J ends, which lost 4 bases and 2 bases, there was a span of 16 bases. The CDR3 consists of 15 residues. CDR3 coding DNA: TGTGCCAGCAGCGGTTTTTGGACGGTTACCTACGAGCAGTACTTC. Translation gives CASSGFWTVTYEQYF.

The gene calls are TRBV29-1 and TRBJ2-5, with a weak D call TRBD2 (5 bases). Germline CDR1 and CDR2: SQVTM and ANQGSEA. This CDR3 spans 14 amino acids. V was cut by 6 bases and J by 5 bases, with 19 bases left in between. CDR3 nucleotides: TGCAGCGTCCCCGGGCCCACGGAGGTCGAGACCCAGTACTTC. Its protein is CSVPGPTEVETQYF.

This chain connects TRBV5-1 to TRBJ2-1, with TRBD1 matching 9 bases. V was pared by 4 bases and J by 7 bases, with 6 bases of the junction left unmatched. The CDR3 loop spans 14 amino acids. Germline CDR1 and CDR2: SGHRS and YFSETQ. CDR3 in amino acids: CASSPGTGWNEQFF. CDR3 nucleotides: TGCGCCAGCAGCCCTGGGACAGGGTGGAATGAGCAGTTCTTC.

This clonotype was counted many times. V usage is TRBV4-3 and J usage is TRBJ2-1, with TRBD1 matching over 8 bases. V trimming: 0 bases; J trimming: 8 bases; junction bases outside the gene matches: 6. This CDR3 contains 15 residues. The germline CDR1 and CDR2 sequences are LGHNA and YSLEER. The CDR3 DNA sequence: TGCGCCAGCAGCCAAGAGGACAGGGAGAGCCATGAGCAGTTCTTC. Translating it yields CASSQEDRESHEQFF.

CDR3 protein: CASSQGGQGYNEQFF. CDR3 DNA sequence: TGCGCCAGCAGCCAAGGGGGGCAGGGATACAATGAGCAGTTCTTC. The rearrangement uses TRBV4-3 and TRBJ2-1; maybe TRBD1 (6 bases). Germline loops: CDR1 LGHNA, CDR2 YSLEER. The CDR3 is 15 residues long. Trimming removed 1 base from V and 4 bases from J, with 11 bases in between.

This chain links TRBV12-3 or TRBV12-4 with TRBJ1-1; D not resolved. The CDR3 loop spans 13 amino acids. Trimming removed 1 base from V and 1 base from J, with 4 bases in between. CDR3 sequence reads: CASSLDWNTEAFF. In DNA, the CDR3 is TGTGCCAGCAGTTTAGACTGGAACACTGAAGCTTTCTTT.

The chain combines TRBV9 with TRBJ2-6; D possibly matches TRBD1 or TRBD2 (6 bases each). The ends were cut back, 3 bases at V and 1 base at J, with 8 bases in the middle. CDR1 is SGDLS and CDR2 is YYNGEE in the germline V gene. CDR3 length: 15 residues. The DNA for the CDR3 is TGTGCCAGCAGCGAGGGGGGTTCTGGGGCCAACGTCCTGACTTTC. The encoded protein is CASSEGGSGANVLTF.

This clonotype has a handful of counts. V usage is TRBV7-2 and J usage is TRBJ2-7, with D tentatively TRBD2 (6 bases). Germline assignment: CDR1 SGHTA and CDR2 FQGNSA. This CDR3 has 11 amino acids. Trimming shortened V by 8 bases and J by 7 bases, and 12 bases separated the two germline ends. The CDR3 DNA sequence: TGTGCCAGCCCGGTCGGGGGTGAGCAGTACTTC. This encodes CASPVGGEQYF.

This clonotype was detected only a few times. The gene calls are TRBV4-1 and TRBJ2-2; 8 nucleotides match TRBD2. Germline V CDR1 and CDR2: MGHRA, YSYEKL. The V gene end was trimmed by 0 bases and the J gene end by 7 bases; junction bases not matched to a gene: 7. This CDR3 spans 16 amino acids. The CDR3 reads CASSQEISGRIGELFF. CDR3 DNA: TGCGCCAGCAGCCAAGAAATAAGCGGGAGAATCGGGGAGCTGTTTTTT.